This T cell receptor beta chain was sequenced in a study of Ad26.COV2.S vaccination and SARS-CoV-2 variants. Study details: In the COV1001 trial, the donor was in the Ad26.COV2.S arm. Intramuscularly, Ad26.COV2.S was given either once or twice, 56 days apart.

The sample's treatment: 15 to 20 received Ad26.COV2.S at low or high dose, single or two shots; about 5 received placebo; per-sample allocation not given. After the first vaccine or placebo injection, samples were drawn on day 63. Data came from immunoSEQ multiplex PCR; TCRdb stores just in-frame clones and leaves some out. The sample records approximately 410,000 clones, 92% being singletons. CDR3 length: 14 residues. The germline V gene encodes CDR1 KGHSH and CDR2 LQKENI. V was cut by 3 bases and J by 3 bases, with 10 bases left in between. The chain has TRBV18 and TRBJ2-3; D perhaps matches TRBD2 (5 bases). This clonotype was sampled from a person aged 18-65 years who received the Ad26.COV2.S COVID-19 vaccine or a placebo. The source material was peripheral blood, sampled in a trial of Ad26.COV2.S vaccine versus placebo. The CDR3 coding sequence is TGTGCCAGCTCACCCGACTACCCGACAGATACGCAGTATTTT. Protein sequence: CASSPDYPTDTQYF.